There are a few counts of the clone carrying this T cell receptor (beta chain). Antigen unknown. The source of the sample is a study of blood T cells in healthy people across ages. Background on the study: Per every two T cells, about one barcoded beta molecule was captured by template switching.

General observations from the study: There was no known CMV status for donors, so expanded clonotype changes were possibly confounded.

The authors ran a second PCR of roughly 6 to 12 cycles using a sample-barcoded 5' primer and a J-beta primer mix. A tag from a template-switch adaptor with 12 random nucleotides marked each cDNA molecule. TCRdb itself ran the 5' RACE reads through MiXCR, one entry per CDR3 protein. The sample carries 600,000 or so distinct CDR3 sequences, about 45% recorded once. This sequence originates from a man at least 80 years old in good health. Sequenced material: blood.

The CDR3 bases are TGCGCCAGCAGCTCGAGGGGGGACAGGGAGAACTATGGCTACACCTTC. It specifies CASSSRGDRENYGYTF. The rearrangement links TRBV5-1 to TRBJ1-2, with 9 bases matching TRBD1. The germline V gene has CDR1 SGHRS and CDR2 YFSETQ. This CDR3 is 16 amino acids long. V lost 3 bases to trimming and J lost 2 bases; unmatched junction nucleotides: 8.